Only one count was recorded for the clone carrying this T cell receptor beta chain. The data are from a study of blood T cell repertoires in COVID-19. On the study more broadly: T cells, B-cell-depleted T cells, or PBMCs supplied cDNA or gDNA.

The repertoire was sequenced with immunoSEQ multiplex PCR; TCRdb's copy has only in-frame clones and lacks some. This table holds under 95,000 clones, 79% found once. There are 20 residues in the CDR3. J gave up 5 bases and V 4 bases, and 25 bases lay outside the gene matches. From germline, CDR1 is SGHKS and CDR2 YYEKEE (reference sequence). Sequencing input: peripheral blood. This sequence was found in a man aged 55 to 70 with active or convalescent COVID-19. The chain links TRBV5-5 to TRBJ2-3; 7 positions match TRBD1. The CDR3 DNA reads TGTGCCAGCAGCCGAAACGTCCCACCCATGAGGGGGCCCGCCGAAGATACGCAGTATTTT. Encoded protein: CASSRNVPPMRGPAEDTQYF. The variable domain in full, completed from reference TRBV5-5 and TRBJ2-3, reads DAGVTQSPTHLIKTRGQQVTLRCSPISGHKSVSWYQQVLGQGPQFIFQYYEKEERGRGNFPDRFSARQFPNYSSELNVNALLLGDSALYLCASSRNVPPMRGPAEDTQYFGPGTRLTVL.